These 21 T cell receptor beta chains were sequenced from one sample in a study of glioma-infiltrating T cells after dendritic cell vaccination. The protocol was immunoSEQ multiplex PCR, while the TCRdb copy is restricted to in-frame clones and leaves out a portion. The table records roughly 60,000 clones, approximately 86% of them present only once. The time point: after dendritic cell vaccination, including at tumor progression/relapse. Sequenced material: blood, taken after dendritic cell vaccination. Receptors originate from a human donor with glioblastoma.

The CDR3 bases are TGTGCCAGCAGCCCCCCATTTTCGGACAGGGACTCCTACGAGCAGTACTTC. Protein sequence: CASSPPFSDRDSYEQYF. This rearrangement joins TRBV7-2 to TRBJ2-7; 8 bases fit TRBD1. Per germline, CDR1 SGHTA and CDR2 FQGNSA. There are 17 residues in the CDR3. Germline trimming cut 5 bases from V and 0 bases from J; bases unmatched to any gene: 12.

The CDR3: CASSLGDRGHEQYF. The DNA for the CDR3 is TGTGCCAGCAGCTTAGGAGACAGGGGACACGAGCAGTACTTC. The chain joins TRBV7-6 to TRBJ2-7; TRBD1 matches at 8 bases. Trimming at V came to 1 base and at J to 5 bases, leaving 4 bases not matched to a gene. Germline CDR1 reads SGHVS; CDR2 reads FNYEAQ. This CDR3 comprises 14 residues.

The rearrangement joins TRBV29-1 to TRBJ2-5, with a weak D call TRBD1 (5 bases). The J call could be wrong; TRBJ2-7 is a better fit for the DNA end. The CDR3 is 13 residues long. CDR1 and CDR2 from the germline V gene are SQVTM and ANQGSEA. CDR3 coding DNA: TGCAGCGTGAGACAGCTTCTGTCGTACGAGCAGTACTTC. Residues: CSVRQLLSYEQYF.

The chain links TRBV6-6 to TRBJ1-1, with D hard to call. With 6 bases removed from V and 4 bases from J, the gap between germline ends came to 15 bases. Germline CDR1 is MNHNY and CDR2 is SVGAGI (reference sequence). The CDR3 is 14 amino acids. The CDR3 is CASRSGNLLTEAFF. The CDR3 DNA follows: TGTGCCAGCAGATCCGGGAACCTACTCACTGAAGCTTTCTTT.

This chain connects TRBV5-8 to TRBJ2-5, with TRBD1 as a possible D gene (6 bases). The germline gives CDR1 SGHTS, CDR2 YDEGEE. This CDR3 comprises 15 residues. Trimming cost V 4 bases and J 0 bases, with 13 bases left between them. The DNA for the CDR3 is TGTGCCAGCAGCCTAACTAGACAGGACCAAGAGACCCAGTACTTC. Translating it yields CASSLTRQDQETQYF.

The chain couples TRBV5-4 to TRBJ2-6; D gene ambiguous. In germline, CDR1 is SGHNT, CDR2 YYREEE (reference sequence). This CDR3 has 16 residues. V was shortened by 0 bases and J by 0 bases, with 7 bases between the two germline ends. In DNA form, the CDR3 reads TGTGCCAGCAGCTTGGTCCAACTCTCTGGGGCCAACGTCCTGACTTTC. Translated: CASSLVQLSGANVLTF.

V and J are TRBV25-1 and TRBJ1-1; 9 bases are shared with TRBD1. The CDR3 length is 14 residues. Per the germline V gene, CDR1 is MGHDK and CDR2 is SYGVNS. The junction had 2 bases not matched to a gene; V was cut back by 3 bases and J by 3 bases. CDR3 amino acids: CASSDTGGHTEAFF. DNA for the CDR3: TGTGCCAGCAGTGATACAGGGGGCCACACTGAAGCTTTCTTT.

The chain couples TRBV5-1 to TRBJ1-2, with 12 bases that match TRBD1. V dropped 4 bases and J dropped 2; count of bases not matched to a gene: 6. Germline V lookup: CDR1 SGHRS, CDR2 YFSETQ. The CDR3 consists of 16 residues. In DNA form, the CDR3 reads TGCGCCAGCAGCCCCGGGACAGGGGGCCCAAACTATGGCTACACCTTC. Residues: CASSPGTGGPNYGYTF.

The chain joins TRBV30 to TRBJ1-6; a possible D gene is TRBD1 (5 bases). Germline V gene lookup returns CDR1 GTSNPN and CDR2 SVGIG (reference sequence). The V end was cut by 1 base, the J end by 9 bases, with 16 bases between. The CDR3 contains 15 residues. The CDR3 DNA is TGTGCCTGGAGTGGCAGATCCGGGGGTGGTTCACCCCTCCACTTT. Amino acid sequence: CAWSGRSGGGSPLHF.

The chain links TRBV29-1 to TRBJ1-2; a weak D match, TRBD1 (6 bases). The V end was cut by 7 bases, the J end by 7 bases, with 16 bases between. Germline loops: CDR1 SQVTM, CDR2 ANQGSEA. The CDR3 totals 12 residues. In nucleotides, the CDR3 is TGCAGCGGCTCGACAGGTCCTAGTGGCTACACCTTC. Translating it yields CSGSTGPSGYTF.

The chain combines TRBV6-6 with TRBJ1-4, with a tentative D call TRBD1 (6 bases). Germline V lookup: CDR1 MNHNY, CDR2 SVGAGI (reference sequence). Trimming took off 2 bases at V and 0 bases at J, with 10 bases between the two ends. This CDR3 comprises 16 residues. The chain's CDR3 is CASSYVDRATNEKLFF. The CDR3 DNA reads as TGTGCCAGCAGTTACGTGGACAGAGCAACTAATGAAAAACTGTTTTTT.

The rearrangement joins TRBV29-1 to TRBJ2-5; 13 bases fit TRBD2. The CDR3 is made up of 18 amino acids. CDR1 is SQVTM and CDR2 is ANQGSEA in the germline V gene. V shed 0 bases and J 0 bases; nucleotides not matched to a gene: 7. The CDR3 protein is CSVEDQEGLAGHQETQYF. The CDR3 coding sequence is TGCAGCGTTGAAGATCAGGAGGGACTAGCGGGGCACCAAGAGACCCAGTACTTC.

The rearrangement links TRBV12-5 to TRBJ1-2; 8 bases are a match to TRBD1. This CDR3 region has 14 residues. Germline CDR1 reads LGHNT; CDR2 reads FRNRAP. V trimming: 1 base; J trimming: 4 bases; junction bases outside the gene matches: 2. The CDR3 region has the DNA TGTGCTAGTGGTTTGGGACAGGGGATCTATGGCTACACCTTC. It yields the protein CASGLGQGIYGYTF.

The gene calls are TRBV4-3 and TRBJ2-3; 15 bases agree with TRBD2. Germline assignment: CDR1 LGHNA and CDR2 YSLEER. The V and J ends lost 0 bases and 5 bases, in that order; junction bases with no gene match: 3. The CDR3 loop spans 17 amino acids. This CDR3 reads CASSQDPGLAGGDTQYF. The CDR3 region has the DNA TGCGCCAGCAGCCAAGACCCGGGACTAGCGGGGGGAGATACGCAGTATTTT.

The chain recombines TRBV19 with TRBJ2-3; the match to TRBD2 covers 7 bases. The CDR3 covers 14 residues. CDR1 LNHDA and CDR2 SQIVND come from the germline V gene (reference sequence). The J segment lost 2 bases and the V segment lost 7 bases, leaving 6 bases of the junction unmatched. CDR3 residues: CASKAGSPTDTQYF. CDR3 nucleotide sequence: TGTGCCAGTAAAGCGGGATCCCCCACAGATACGCAGTATTTT.

The chain combines TRBV9 with TRBJ2-1, with 9 bases matching TRBD1. The CDR3 consists of 14 residues. Germline V lookup: CDR1 SGDLS, CDR2 YYNGEE. Germline trimming cut 4 bases from V and 14 bases from J; bases unmatched to any gene: 13. The CDR3 protein is CASSTWDRASPEFF. The CDR3 coding sequence is TGTGCCAGCAGCACATGGGACAGGGCCTCCCCGGAGTTCTTC. The full variable domain, in which reference TRBV9 and TRBJ2-1 provide the parts outside the CDR3, is DSGVTQTPKHLITATGQRVTLRCSPRSGDLSVYWYQQSLDQGLQFLIQYYNGEERAKGNILERFSAQQFPDLHSELNLSSLELGDSALYFCASSTWDRASPEFFGPGTRLTVL.

This clone was picked up one time. This chain uses TRBV18 with TRBJ2-3, with D perhaps matching TRBD1 (5 bases). The CDR3 runs to 15 residues. CDR1 and CDR2 from the germline V gene are KGHSH and LQKENI. Trimming removed 6 bases from V and 5 bases from J, with 18 bases in between. CDR3 in amino acids: CASSSAEGARDTQYF. DNA of the CDR3: TGTGCCAGCTCTTCCGCCGAAGGGGCTAGAGATACGCAGTATTTT.

The chain employs TRBV9 and TRBJ2-3; unclear D gene. The germline V gene has CDR1 SGDLS and CDR2 YYNGEE. CDR3 length: 16 residues. Trimming stripped 0 bases from V and 0 bases from J, with 11 bases between. CDR3 DNA: TGTGCCAGCAGCGTAGACATAGCCTTTAGCACAGATACGCAGTATTTT. This gives the protein CASSVDIAFSTDTQYF.

This chain uses TRBV5-1 with TRBJ2-3; D possibly corresponds to TRBD2 (6 bases). Trimming cost V 1 base and J 0 bases, with 18 bases left between them. The CDR3 is 18 amino acids. Germline-derived CDR1 and CDR2 are SGHRS and YFSETQ. CDR3 sequence: CASSLWPLRDSSTDTQYF. The DNA of the CDR3 is TGCGCCAGCAGCTTGTGGCCTCTCAGGGACTCTAGCACAGATACGCAGTATTTT.

This rearrangement joins TRBV9 to TRBJ2-1; 8 nucleotides match TRBD1. J gave up 8 bases and V 2 bases, and 3 bases lay outside the gene matches. Germline-derived CDR1 and CDR2 are SGDLS and YYNGEE. The CDR3 is 13 residues long. As DNA, the CDR3 is TGTGCCAGCAGCGTTGGGACAGGCGATGAGCAGTTCTTC. Translated: CASSVGTGDEQFF. Supplemented by reference TRBV9 and TRBJ2-1, the full variable domain reads DSGVTQTPKHLITATGQRVTLRCSPRSGDLSVYWYQQSLDQGLQFLIQYYNGEERAKGNILERFSAQQFPDLHSELNLSSLELGDSALYFCASSVGTGDEQFFGPGTRLTVL.

This clone was counted a few times. This chain uses TRBV5-1 with TRBJ1-1, with D tentatively TRBD1 (6 bases). Deletions cut 1 base from V and 4 bases from J, with 17 bases between. Germline V gene lookup returns CDR1 SGHRS and CDR2 YFSETQ. CDR3 length: 16 residues. CDR3 coding DNA: TGCGCCAGCAGCTTGTTAGAGGCAGGGGTCGGCACTGAAGCTTTCTTT. Its translation is CASSLLEAGVGTEAFF.